This T cell receptor beta chain came from a study of T-cell reconstitution after alpha-beta-depleted transplantation in children. Study outcomes and limitations: Newly generated T cells supplied most T-cell counts and diversity one year post-transplant. In patients about two months after transplant, alpha-beta T cells reportedly arose from several hundred expanded graft clones. At day 60, the high TCRbeta diversity found in some patients originated from recipient T cells and thymic progenitors that had survived.

CDR3 length: 15 amino acids. V was cut by 3 bases and J by 4 bases, with 15 bases left in between. Preparation of the TCRbeta library used unique molecular identifiers. Via MiXCR, TCRdb re-called the PCR reads, giving one row per CDR3 protein. The profile covers about 460,000 distinct CDR3 sequences, with 10% to 12% appearing a single time and about 15% taken by the ten largest. This clonotype was counted a few times. Antigen unknown. This sequence originates from a female patient younger than 10 who had a stem cell transplant for aplastic anemia, so the T cells may come from the graft donor. This specimen consisted of PBMCs, mostly from graft donor cells, obtained 180 days after TCRalphabeta/CD19-depleted stem cell transplant. V usage is TRBV12-3 or TRBV12-4 and J usage is TRBJ2-5; no firm D call. This CDR3 reads CASSFGHLSIETQYF. The CDR3 DNA is TGTGCCAGCAGTTTTGGGCACCTTAGTATAGAGACCCAGTACTTC.